This passage covers 14 T cell receptor beta chains from one sample sequenced in a study of CD8 T cells in Susac syndrome. An input of roughly 0.5 to 1 ug of RNA was subjected to reverse transcription using random hexamers. TCRdb fed the immunoSEQ multiplex PCR reads into MiXCR, producing one record per CDR3 protein. The repertoire consists of roughly 150,000 distinct CDR3 sequences, with roughly 95% occurring once and the leading ten covering roughly 0.15%. The sequencing input was CD4+ T cells from PBMCs. The receptors shown here come from a human donor with Susac syndrome.

This chain connects TRBV13 to TRBJ1-1; unclear D gene. Germline V gene sequence: CDR1 PRHDT, CDR2 FYEKMQ (reference sequence). V was cut by 7 bases and J by 4 bases, with 13 bases left in between. The length of the CDR3 is 13 residues. CDR3 region: CASKRGPVTEAFF. The CDR3, as DNA: TGTGCCAGCAAGCGGGGTCCGGTCACTGAAGCTTTCTTT. The full variable domain, with the rest looked up from reference TRBV13 and TRBJ1-1, is AAGVIQSPRHLIKEKRETATLKCYPIPRHDTVYWYQQGPGQDPQFLISFYEKMQSDKGSIPDRFSAQQFSDYHSELNMSSLELGDSALYFCASKRGPVTEAFFGQGTRLTVV.

The chain is built from TRBV7-9 and TRBJ1-5; the D is unclear. Germline CDR1 reads SEHNR; CDR2 reads FQNEAQ (reference sequence). Between the trimmed V and J ends, which lost 4 bases and 2 bases, there was a span of 3 bases. The CDR3 covers 12 residues. The CDR3 region is CASSYRNQPQHF. CDR3 in DNA: TGTGCCAGCAGCTATCGCAATCAGCCCCAGCATTTT.

This chain links TRBV7-7 with TRBJ2-1; 8 bases are shared with TRBD2. This CDR3 is built from 16 residues. CDR1 and CDR2 (germline): SSHAT, FNYEAQ (reference sequence). V gave up 4 bases and J gave up 6 bases; unmatched junction bases: 11. The chain's CDR3 is CASSSHIGTRANEQFF. In DNA, the CDR3 is TGTGCCAGCAGCTCTCATATCGGGACTAGAGCCAATGAGCAGTTCTTC.

This clonotype was observed once. J is TRBJ1-1 and V is TRBV4-3; no reliable D call. Germline assignment: CDR1 LGHNA and CDR2 YSLEER. V was trimmed by 0 bases and J by 4 bases, leaving 9 bases between them. The CDR3 is 14 amino acids. The CDR3 bases are TGCGCCAGCAGCCAAGAGACGGGGAGCACTGAAGCTTTCTTT. Amino acid sequence: CASSQETGSTEAFF.

This chain connects TRBV19 to TRBJ2-1; weak D call: TRBD1 (6 bases). V was cut by 2 bases and J by 7 bases, with 15 bases left in between. This CDR3 is 15 amino acids long. Per the germline V gene, CDR1 is LNHDA and CDR2 is SQIVND (reference sequence). The CDR3 DNA is TGTGCCAGTAGTATACAAGGGGGAAGGATTAATGAGCAGTTCTTC. This encodes CASSIQGGRINEQFF.

This chain uses TRBV15 with TRBJ2-2; D possibly corresponds to TRBD2 (6 bases). The CDR3 contains 13 residues. Deletions cut 7 bases from V and 1 base from J, with 7 bases between. Germline V gene sequence: CDR1 LNHNV, CDR2 YYDKDF (reference sequence). CDR3: CATKTRNTGELFF. CDR3 nucleotide sequence: TGTGCCACCAAGACTAGGAACACCGGGGAGCTGTTTTTT.

The chain carries TRBV3-1 and TRBJ2-5; maybe TRBD2 (5 bases). V lost 7 bases, J lost 3 bases, and 15 bases lay in between. CDR3 size: 14 residues. Germline V lookup: CDR1 LGHDT, CDR2 YNNKEL (reference sequence). The CDR3 nucleotides read TGTGCCAGCACCTATCGGGGTTTAGAAGAGACCCAGTACTTC. Its translation: CASTYRGLEETQYF.

The chain is built from TRBV24-1 and TRBJ2-1, with D tentatively TRBD2 (7 bases). The V and J ends lost 2 bases and 2 bases respectively, with 12 bases between them. Looked up from germline, CDR1 is KGHDR and CDR2 is SFDVKD. The CDR3 loop spans 16 amino acids. CDR3 in DNA: TGTGCCACCAGTGATTCATGGGGGGGGCCCTACAATGAGCAGTTCTTC. Translating gives CATSDSWGGPYNEQFF.

The chain combines TRBV10-3 with TRBJ2-1; possible D gene TRBD2, 6 bases. The ends were cut back, 6 bases at V and 5 bases at J, with 11 bases in the middle. Germline V gives CDR1 ENHRY, CDR2 SYGVKD. The CDR3 spans 13 residues. The CDR3 nucleotides read TGTGCCATCAGGGGGACTGTAAACAATGAGCAGTTCTTC. Its protein product is CAIRGTVNNEQFF.

The chain links TRBV6-4 to TRBJ2-7, with 7 positions matching TRBD1. Unmatched junction bases numbered 11, after V lost 9 bases and J lost 3 bases. Germline loops: CDR1 MRHNA, CDR2 SNTAGT. This CDR3 has 14 residues. The CDR3 DNA reads TGTGCCAGACGGGACGACGCAGGGGGCTACGAGCAGTACTTC. Protein product: CARRDDAGGYEQYF.

The gene calls are TRBV29-1 and TRBJ2-4; 7 bases match TRBD1. With V trimmed by 6 bases and J by 12 bases, 17 bases remained unmatched. CDR1 is SQVTM, CDR2 ANQGSEA, per germline. The CDR3 spans 14 residues. The CDR3 bases are TGCAGCGTCCACCGTGAGGGGGCGTTAGGGGCTCAGTACTTC. Its translation is CSVHREGALGAQYF.

The V and J genes are TRBV20-1 and TRBJ1-6, with 8 bases aligning to TRBD1. The trim removed 5 bases at V and 7 bases at J, leaving 10 bases unmatched. This CDR3 has 15 residues. The germline CDR1 and CDR2 sequences are DFQATT and SNEGSKA (reference sequence). This chain's CDR3 is CSAEGGQGGNSPLHF. As DNA, the CDR3 is TGCAGTGCTGAAGGTGGACAGGGAGGGAATTCACCCCTCCACTTT.

This chain links TRBV25-1 with TRBJ1-6; D gene unclear. V was clipped by 2 bases and J by 5 bases, with 10 bases between them. This CDR3 comprises 15 residues. The germline V gene has CDR1 MGHDK and CDR2 SYGVNS. The CDR3 region has the DNA TGTGCCAGCAGTGAAAGGGTGGAGGATAATTCACCCCTCCACTTT. Its translation: CASSERVEDNSPLHF.

The rearrangement uses TRBV20-1 and TRBJ1-2; TRBD1 is a possible D gene (6 bases). The CDR3 runs 13 residues. Trimming shortened V by 5 bases and J by 4 bases, and 14 bases separated the two germline ends. Germline lookup yields CDR1 DFQATT and CDR2 SNEGSKA (reference sequence). Written as DNA, the CDR3 is TGCAGTGCTCCAGGGGTCGCGAGCTATGGCTACACCTTC. As protein: CSAPGVASYGYTF.